The clone carrying this T cell receptor beta chain was recorded at least ten times. Its antigen remains unknown. V lost 2 bases and J 3 bases, leaving 10 bases between the germline ends. The germline CDR1 and CDR2 sequences are GTSNPN and SVGIG (reference sequence). The CDR3 has 13 residues. The sample originates from a study of Graves' ophthalmopathy and Graves' hyperthyroidism. Amplifying from RNA transcripts, the study obtained TCR beta CDR3 regions. Second-round multiplex PCR followed a first-round RT-PCR using HTBI primers. TCRdb analysed the multiplex PCR reads with MiXCR anew, one entry per CDR3 protein. In the table there are hundreds of thousands of distinct CDR3 sequences, roughly 21% of which are singletons. Hyperthyroidism was classified as stable if no ophthalmopathy occurred within 18 months of follow-up. Regarding the study as a whole: As the model predicted ophthalmopathy progression, it achieved a sensitivity of 70.59% and a specificity of 72.22%. Most thyroid clonotypes with frequency above 0.001 were detected in blood too.

The chain links TRBV30 to TRBJ1-2; D not certain. What was sequenced was peripheral blood. The clonotype originates from a woman between 18 and 29 years old with stable Graves' hyperthyroidism. This CDR3 reads CAWSPASYYGYTF. DNA for the CDR3: TGTGCCTGGAGTCCGGCCAGCTACTATGGCTACACCTTC.